This is a list of T cell receptor beta chains from one sample in a study of cytomegalovirus exposure and HLA in healthy donors. Using immunoSEQ multiplex PCR, the repertoire was profiled, and TCRdb retains in-frame clones only, with some absent. In the table there are 200,000 or so clones, 70% to 80% of which are singletons. Sequencing was carried out using PBMCs. The receptor source for this set is a man aged 40-49 years in good health and CMV-seronegative. Both conserved end residues are part of each CDR3. The order of the fields is J gene, clone size, D gene, V gene, CDR3 DNA, CDR3 protein. The D gene is left open where the match is weak. Expanded clones get a size class; other rows say once, few or many, or leave the size out.

>TRBJ2-7|-|-|TRBV19
TGTGCCAGTAGTCAGGGCTTATCCGCCTACGAGCAGTACTTC
CASSQGLSAYEQYF
>TRBJ1-1|-|TRBD1|TRBV5-8
TGTGCCAGCAGCACATTACAGGGGTACACTGAAGCTTTCTTT
CASSTLQGYTEAFF
>TRBJ1-1|-|-|TRBV2
TGTGCCAGCAGCACTGGACACGGTGTTGGTGAAGCTTTCTTT
CASSTGHGVGEAFF
>TRBJ2-1|-|TRBD1|TRBV7-9
TGTGCCAGCAGCTTAGTAGGGGGACAGTTTGATAATGAGCAGTTCTTC
CASSLVGGQFDNEQFF
>TRBJ2-1|-|TRBD2|TRBV7-3
TGTGCCAGCAGCTTAACGGGAGGTGTGGCGGGAGTTGGGTACAATGAGCAGTTCTTC
CASSLTGGVAGVGYNEQFF
>TRBJ2-7|-|TRBD1|TRBV4-3
TGCGCCAGCAGCCAAGAGCCCCCCCGGGGACAGGCTTACGAGCAGTACTTC
CASSQEPPRGQAYEQYF
>TRBJ2-2|-|TRBD1|TRBV7-8
TGTGCCAGCAGAGGTGGGACAGGGAAGTCCGGGGAGCTGTTTTTT
CASRGGTGKSGELFF
>TRBJ2-5|-|TRBD2|TRBV9
TGTGCCAGCAGCACCGGGGGGGCGGCAGAGACCCAGTACTTC
CASSTGGAAETQYF
>TRBJ2-7|few|TRBD1|TRBV5-8
TGTGCCAGCAGCTTCCGGGACAGCAACGAGCAGTACTTC
CASSFRDSNEQYF
>TRBJ2-5|-|-|TRBV27
TGTGCCAGCAGGGCCCAGATGGGAGGAGAGACCCAGTACTTC
CASRAQMGGETQYF
>TRBJ1-3|-|-|TRBV28
TGTGCCAGCATTCCGGGAGAGGCTGGAAACACCATATATTTT
CASIPGEAGNTIYF
>TRBJ2-7|-|TRBD1|TRBV27
TGTGCCAGCAAGGACAGGTCTGCCTCCTACGAGCAGTACTTC
CASKDRSASYEQYF
>TRBJ1-2|-|TRBD1|TRBV14
TGTGCCAGCAGCCTTAATCCTCCCAGGGGGAGTTATGGCTACACCTTC
CASSLNPPRGSYGYTF
>TRBJ1-1|-|-|TRBV25-1
TGTGCCAGCCGTAGAGAGGGCCAGATCAACACTGAAGCTTTCTTT
CASRREGQINTEAFF
>TRBJ2-5|few|TRBD2|TRBV10-2
TGCGCCAGCAGTGAGGGCGGGAGCCTCTCCCGGGGGTACTTC
CASSEGGSLSRGYF
>TRBJ1-2|-|-|TRBV7-3
TGTGCCAGCAGCTTCCGACAAGGCCCCAACTATGGCTACACCTTC
CASSFRQGPNYGYTF
>TRBJ1-5|-|TRBD1|TRBV30
TGTGCCTGGAGTCCGGGACAGGGGGCCCTAACTAGGCCCCAGCATTTT
CAWSPGQGALTRPQHF
>TRBJ2-2|few|TRBD1|TRBV6-4
TGTGCCAGCAGTGACGGACAGGGCACCGGGGAGCTGTTTTTT
CASSDGQGTGELFF
>TRBJ2-2|-|TRBD1|TRBV2
TGTGCCAGCAGGCCTGACAGGGCGGTCACCGGGGAGCTGTTTTTT
CASRPDRAVTGELFF
>TRBJ1-4|-|-|TRBV28
TGTGCCAGCAGTTTGGCGGGACCTAATGAAAAACTGTTTTTT
CASSLAGPNEKLFF
>TRBJ1-1|once|-|TRBV18
TGTGCCAGCTCACCACCGTGGGTCGGGGGGGGCACTGAAGCTTTCTTT
CASSPPWVGGGTEAFF
>TRBJ1-1|-|-|TRBV6-1
TGTGCCAGCAGCGTTTACCAGGTTACTGAAGCTTTCTTT
CASSVYQVTEAFF
>TRBJ1-1|-|TRBD1|TRBV9
TGTGCCAGCAGCGCCTCGGGACAGGGGGCAGATGTACACCAAAATGGGGGCACTGAAGCTTTCTTT
CASSASGQGADVHQNGGTEAFF
>TRBJ1-1|-|TRBD1|TRBV13
TGTGCCAGCAGCTTAGGGGCAGGGGGCTTCACTGAAGCTTTCTTT
CASSLGAGGFTEAFF